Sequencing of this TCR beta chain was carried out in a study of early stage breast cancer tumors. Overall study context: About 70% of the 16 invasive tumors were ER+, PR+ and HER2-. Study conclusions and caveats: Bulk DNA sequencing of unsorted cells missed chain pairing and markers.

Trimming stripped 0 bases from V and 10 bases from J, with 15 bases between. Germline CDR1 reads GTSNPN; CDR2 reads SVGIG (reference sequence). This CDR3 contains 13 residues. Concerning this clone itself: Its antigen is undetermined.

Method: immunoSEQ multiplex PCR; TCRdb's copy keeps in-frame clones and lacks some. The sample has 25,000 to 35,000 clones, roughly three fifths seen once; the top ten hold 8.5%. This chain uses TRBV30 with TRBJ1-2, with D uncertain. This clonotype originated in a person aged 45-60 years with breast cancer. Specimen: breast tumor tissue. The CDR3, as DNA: TGTGCCTGGAGTGTGAACCGAGACGGACCCTACACCTTC. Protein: CAWSVNRDGPYTF.